Below, 30 T cell receptor beta chains from the same sample are listed, as sequenced in a study of cytomegalovirus exposure and HLA in healthy donors. Vbeta (60) and Jbeta (13) primers were used in the PCR. Data came from immunoSEQ multiplex PCR; TCRdb stores just in-frame clones and leaves some out. Seen here are 150,000 to 200,000 clones, 82% observed once, and the top ten hold around 1.5%. Source material: PBMCs. These receptor sequences come from a male donor in good health and CMV-seronegative.

The rearrangement uses TRBV7-2 and TRBJ2-7, with 13 bases identical to TRBD2. The germline V gene has CDR1 SGHTA and CDR2 FQGNSA. The CDR3 covers 16 residues. Trimming cost V 5 bases and J 6 bases; bases outside gene matches: 10. In nucleotides, the CDR3 is TGTGCCAGCAGCAAGTCATGGGGACTAGCGGGGCCCGAGCAGTACTTC. Its protein is CASSKSWGLAGPEQYF.

This clone came up a few times. This sequence joins TRBV6-4 and TRBJ2-1; TRBD2 aligns across 9 bases. Germline assignment: CDR1 MRHNA and CDR2 SNTAGT. V lost 3 bases to trimming and J lost 7 bases; unmatched junction nucleotides: 13. The CDR3 is 17 amino acids. The CDR3 nucleotides read TGTGCCAGCAGTGAGGAGTTCTTTTCTAGCGGGGTTAATGAGCAGTTCTTC. Protein product: CASSEEFFSSGVNEQFF.

This clone was picked up one time. J is TRBJ1-5 and V is TRBV6-1, with D possibly being TRBD1 (5 bases). Deletions cut 3 bases from V and 7 bases from J, with 13 bases between. The CDR3 runs 14 residues. Germline CDR1 MNHNS, CDR2 SASEGT. The CDR3 reads CASSEGQVNQPQHF. CDR3 nucleotide sequence: TGTGCCAGCAGTGAGGGGCAGGTCAACCAGCCCCAGCATTTT.

The chain uses TRBV7-9 and TRBJ2-7; D may be TRBD1 (6 bases). Between the trimmed V and J ends, which lost 2 bases and 4 bases, there was a span of 15 bases. This CDR3 has 15 amino acids. Germline CDR1 SEHNR, CDR2 FQNEAQ (reference sequence). CDR3 bases: TGTGCCAGCAGCTTATTAACAGGGTCCAAATACGAGCAGTACTTC. Translation: CASSLLTGSKYEQYF.

The chain is built from TRBV19 and TRBJ1-1; D call uncertain. Germline V gives CDR1 LNHDA, CDR2 SQIVND (reference sequence). Trimming cost V 5 bases and J 4 bases, with 20 bases left between them. The CDR3 runs 16 residues. CDR3 bases: TGTGCCAGTAGTCCGAGTCCCGCTATGCGGGGCACTGAAGCTTTCTTT. Residues: CASSPSPAMRGTEAFF.

The J gene is TRBJ2-1, the V gene TRBV11-3, with TRBD2 as a possible D gene (6 bases). Germline CDR1 reads SGHNT; CDR2 reads YENEEA. V shed 5 bases and J shed 6 bases, with 20 bases lying between them. The CDR3 loop spans 16 amino acids. In nucleotides, the CDR3 is TGTGCCAGCAGCCCTGGTCCTAGCGAGGGTTTCAATGAGCAGTTCTTC. Translated: CASSPGPSEGFNEQFF.

This clone was detected a few times. As DNA, the CDR3 is TGTGCCAGCAGTTACTCCCCGGTCGATACGCAGTATTTT. Encoded protein: CASSYSPVDTQYF. The chain is built from TRBV6-6 and TRBJ2-3; no reliable D call. This CDR3 is built from 13 residues. Germline assignment: CDR1 MNHNY and CDR2 SVGAGI (reference sequence). V was pared by 0 bases and J by 6 bases, with 7 bases between.

The chain carries TRBV6-5 and TRBJ2-5, with 7 bases identical to TRBD2. The V and J ends lost 6 bases and 2 bases, in that order; junction bases with no gene match: 9. CDR1 is MNHEY, CDR2 SVGAGI, per germline. There are 15 residues in the CDR3. CDR3 sequence reads: CASSHSGGEQETQYF. As DNA, the CDR3 is TGTGCCAGCAGCCACTCGGGGGGAGAACAAGAGACCCAGTACTTC.

The chain uses TRBV9 and TRBJ1-2, with D possibly being TRBD1 (6 bases). Per the germline V gene, CDR1 is SGDLS and CDR2 is YYNGEE. The CDR3 totals 14 residues. Trimming cost V 3 bases and J 3 bases, with 12 bases left between them. The CDR3 loop reads CASSAGRGDYGYTF. Written as DNA, the CDR3 is TGTGCCAGCAGCGCCGGGAGGGGGGACTATGGCTACACCTTC.

The chain employs TRBV6-1 and TRBJ2-7, with D tentatively TRBD2 (7 bases). The germline CDR1 and CDR2 sequences are MNHNS and SASEGT. The CDR3 is 16 residues long. V was pared by 2 bases and J by 3 bases, with 17 bases between. DNA for the CDR3: TGTGCCAGCAGTGAAAAATCTCGGGGGGCCGGCTACGAGCAGTACTTC. Amino acid sequence: CASSEKSRGAGYEQYF.

This clone was detected only a few times. The CDR3 loop is CASSLGQVNTGELFF. In DNA, the CDR3 is TGTGCCAGCAGCCTGGGACAAGTAAACACCGGGGAGCTGTTTTTT. J is TRBJ2-2 and V is TRBV11-3, with D tentatively TRBD1 (6 bases). Germline V CDR1 and CDR2: SGHNT, YENEEA. The CDR3 spans 15 residues. Deletions cut 5 bases from V and 2 bases from J, with 12 bases between.

The chain employs TRBV11-2 and TRBJ1-3; D perhaps matches TRBD1 (5 bases). This CDR3 contains 14 residues. Germline CDR1 SGHAT, CDR2 FQNNGV. V was clipped by 5 bases and J by 1 base, with 9 bases between them. Here the CDR3 reads CASSPAGSGNTIYF. The DNA for the CDR3 is TGTGCCAGCAGCCCCGCAGGGTCTGGAAACACCATATATTTT.

The chain links TRBV2 to TRBJ1-2, with 9 bases matching TRBD1. CDR3 size: 16 residues. Germline loops: CDR1 SNHLY, CDR2 FYNNEI. The V segment lost 2 bases and the J segment 6 bases; nucleotides outside the gene matches: 10. CDR3: CASSEQSGTGTHGYTF. DNA for the CDR3: TGTGCCAGCAGTGAACAGAGCGGGACAGGGACCCATGGCTACACCTTC.

This rearrangement joins TRBV18 to TRBJ1-1; D call uncertain. Germline CDR1 KGHSH, CDR2 LQKENI. The CDR3 spans 13 residues. Trimming left V 4 bases short and J 0 bases short, with 6 bases between. The CDR3 sequence is CASSQTVNTEAFF. Here the CDR3 DNA reads TGTGCCAGCTCACAAACAGTGAACACTGAAGCTTTCTTT.

The rearrangement links TRBV27 to TRBJ2-7; 9 nucleotides align to TRBD1. V was clipped by 6 bases and J by 1 base; unmatched bases: 1. Germline V gives CDR1 MNHEY, CDR2 SMNVEV (reference sequence). The CDR3 consists of 13 residues. The CDR3 here is CASSGTGSYEQYF. CDR3 coding DNA: TGTGCCAGCAGCGGGACAGGGTCCTACGAGCAGTACTTC.

This chain joins TRBV28 and TRBJ2-7; possible D gene TRBD1, 7 bases. Germline V gene sequence: CDR1 MDHEN, CDR2 SYDVKM. The CDR3 is 15 residues long. V gave up 7 bases and J gave up 2 bases, with 18 bases separating them. The CDR3 loop reads CASKPLRGAAYEQYF. The CDR3, as DNA: TGTGCCAGCAAACCCCTCAGGGGGGCCGCCTACGAGCAGTACTTC.

This chain links TRBV25-1 with TRBJ1-3; 10 bases match TRBD1. The CDR3 is made up of 14 amino acids. CDR1 MGHDK and CDR2 SYGVNS come from the germline V gene. The J segment lost 2 bases and the V segment lost 7 bases, leaving 2 bases of the junction unmatched. The CDR3 sequence is CASTGTGAGNTIYF. CDR3 coding DNA: TGTGCCAGCACCGGGACAGGGGCTGGAAACACCATATATTTT.

CDR3 in DNA: TGTGCCAGCAGCTTAGCCTCCGTGAGCTCCTATAATTCACCCCTCCACTTT. Encoded protein: CASSLASVSSYNSPLHF. The chain employs TRBV7-9 and TRBJ1-6; D uncertain. The CDR3 length is 17 residues. CDR1 is SEHNR and CDR2 is FQNEAQ in the germline V gene (reference sequence). With 0 bases removed from V and 0 bases from J, the gap between germline ends came to 9 bases.

The gene calls are TRBV4-3 and TRBJ1-2, with a possible D match to TRBD1 (5 bases). Between the trimmed V and J ends, which lost 2 bases and 3 bases, there was a span of 13 bases. The CDR3 has 15 amino acids. Germline V CDR1 and CDR2: LGHNA, YSLEER. CDR3: CASSQNPQGYYGYTF. The DNA of the CDR3 is TGCGCCAGCAGCCAAAATCCCCAGGGATACTATGGCTACACCTTC.

The rearrangement joins TRBV18 to TRBJ1-5, with no clear D. Germline V gene data show CDR1 as KGHSH and CDR2 as LQKENI. The CDR3 contains 13 residues. Trimming left V 6 bases short and J 9 bases short, with 15 bases between. CDR3 DNA sequence: TGTGCCAGCTCCCCAGACTTACTTCTGCCCCAGCATTTT. It is translated as CASSPDLLLPQHF.

This clone was recorded only once. An end of the junction does not agree with germline; a read error may underlie this. This chain links TRBV6-5 with TRBJ1-2; weak D call: TRBD1 (5 bases). This CDR3 is built from 11 residues. Germline CDR1 and CDR2: MNHEY and SVGAGI. The chain's CDR3 is CAGSRGYGYTF. The CDR3 DNA sequence: TGTGCCGGCAGTCGGGGGTATGGCTACACCTTC.

The chain has TRBV30 and TRBJ1-3, with TRBD1 as a possible D gene (5 bases). The CDR3 covers 15 residues. The V and J ends lost 5 bases and 2 bases respectively, with 16 bases between them. Germline CDR1 is GTSNPN and CDR2 is SVGIG (reference sequence). The CDR3 sequence: CAWATSGGAGNTIYF. CDR3 coding DNA: TGTGCCTGGGCCACCTCCGGGGGTGCTGGAAACACCATATATTTT.

The CDR3 DNA reads TGTGCCAGCAGTGCCGACAGGTTCGGTGGCTACACCTTC. It specifies CASSADRFGGYTF. The chain couples TRBV27 to TRBJ1-2, with a tentative D call TRBD1 (6 bases). Deletions cut 5 bases from V and 7 bases from J, with 14 bases between. The germline V gene has CDR1 MNHEY and CDR2 SMNVEV (reference sequence). The CDR3 is 13 amino acids.

This clone was seen a handful of times. This chain links TRBV19 with TRBJ1-1; maybe TRBD1 (6 bases). With 5 bases removed from V and 1 base from J, the gap between germline ends came to 14 bases. The CDR3 contains 15 residues. Germline V lookup: CDR1 LNHDA, CDR2 SQIVND (reference sequence). The CDR3 is CASSGRGMANTEAFF. The CDR3 DNA sequence: TGTGCCAGTAGTGGCAGGGGAATGGCGAACACTGAAGCTTTCTTT.

The V gene is TRBV19, the J gene TRBJ2-5; weak D call: TRBD2 (6 bases). Trimming shortened V by 2 bases and J by 0 bases, and 10 bases separated the two germline ends. The CDR3 consists of 15 residues. Germline lookup yields CDR1 LNHDA and CDR2 SQIVND (reference sequence). The chain's CDR3 is CASSIRREYQETQYF. The CDR3 DNA reads TGTGCCAGTAGTATACGGAGGGAATACCAAGAGACCCAGTACTTC.

In DNA form, the CDR3 reads TGTGCCAGCAGTTGGTGGGGGGGATATTCACCCCTCCACTTT. It yields the protein CASSWWGGYSPLHF. The chain links TRBV27 to TRBJ1-6, with TRBD1 as a possible D gene (5 bases). In germline, CDR1 is MNHEY, CDR2 SMNVEV (reference sequence). This CDR3 region has 14 residues. V was trimmed by 4 bases and J by 8 bases, leaving 12 bases between them.

This rearrangement joins TRBV4-1 to TRBJ2-3; a possible D gene is TRBD1 (5 bases). V was cut by 0 bases and J by 2 bases, with 9 bases left in between. This CDR3 has 15 amino acids. The germline V gene has CDR1 MGHRA and CDR2 YSYEKL. DNA for the CDR3: TGCGCCAGCAGCCAAGAAGACAGAATCACAGATACGCAGTATTTT. Its translation is CASSQEDRITDTQYF.

The CDR3 sequence is CASSKGQRLMEPQHF. CDR3 DNA: TGCGCCAGCAGCAAGGGACAGCGGCTCATGGAGCCCCAGCATTTT. The chain carries TRBV5-1 and TRBJ1-5; 7 bases agree with TRBD1. Germline values: CDR1 SGHRS, CDR2 YFSETQ. The CDR3 consists of 15 residues. J gave up 8 bases and V 4 bases, and 12 bases lay outside the gene matches.

The chain recombines TRBV5-4 with TRBJ2-2; tentatively, D is TRBD2 (5 bases). Trimming cost V 0 bases and J 5 bases, with 14 bases left between them. Germline V gene data show CDR1 as SGHNT and CDR2 as YYREEE (reference sequence). This CDR3 comprises 16 residues. CDR3 residues: CASSLALGRGTGELFF. CDR3 sequence (DNA): TGTGCCAGCAGCTTGGCCTTGGGCCGAGGGACCGGGGAGCTGTTTTTT.

The chain is built from TRBV6-1 and TRBJ2-2, with D uncertain. Germline loops: CDR1 MNHNS, CDR2 SASEGT. The CDR3 is made up of 12 amino acids. V was clipped by 5 bases and J by 6 bases, with 7 bases between them. This CDR3 is CASSIIPGELFF. The DNA of the CDR3 is TGTGCCAGCAGTATAATTCCCGGGGAGCTGTTTTTT.